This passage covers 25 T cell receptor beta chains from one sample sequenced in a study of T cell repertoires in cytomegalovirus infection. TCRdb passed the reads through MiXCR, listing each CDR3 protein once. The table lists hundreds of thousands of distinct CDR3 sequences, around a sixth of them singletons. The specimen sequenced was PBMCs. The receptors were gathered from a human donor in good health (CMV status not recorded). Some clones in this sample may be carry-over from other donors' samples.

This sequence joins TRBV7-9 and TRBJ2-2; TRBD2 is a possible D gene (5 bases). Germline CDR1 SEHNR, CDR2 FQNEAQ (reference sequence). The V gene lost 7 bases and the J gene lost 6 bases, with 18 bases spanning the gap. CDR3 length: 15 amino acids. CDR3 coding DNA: TGTGCCAGCACTATACCCCCCGGGGTCCCCGGGGAGCTGTTTTTT. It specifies CASTIPPGVPGELFF.

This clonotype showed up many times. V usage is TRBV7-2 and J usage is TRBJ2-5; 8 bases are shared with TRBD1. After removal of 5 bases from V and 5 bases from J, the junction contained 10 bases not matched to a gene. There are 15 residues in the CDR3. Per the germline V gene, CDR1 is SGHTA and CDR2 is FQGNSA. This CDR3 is CASSPQDRVGETQYF. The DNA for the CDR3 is TGTGCCAGCAGCCCTCAGGACAGGGTCGGGGAGACCCAGTACTTC.

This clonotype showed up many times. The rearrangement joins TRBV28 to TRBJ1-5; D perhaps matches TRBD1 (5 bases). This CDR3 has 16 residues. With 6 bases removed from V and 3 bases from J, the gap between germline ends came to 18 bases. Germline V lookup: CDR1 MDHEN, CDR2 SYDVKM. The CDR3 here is CASRGVGLAPNQPQHF. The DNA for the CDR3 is TGTGCCAGCAGGGGGGTGGGTCTCGCTCCCAATCAGCCCCAGCATTTT.

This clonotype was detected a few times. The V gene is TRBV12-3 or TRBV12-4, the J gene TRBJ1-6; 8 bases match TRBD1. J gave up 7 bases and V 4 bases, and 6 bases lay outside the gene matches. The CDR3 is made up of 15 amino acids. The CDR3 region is CASSSLQGVNSPLHF. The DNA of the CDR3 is TGTGCCAGCAGTTCCCTACAGGGGGTCAATTCACCCCTCCACTTT.

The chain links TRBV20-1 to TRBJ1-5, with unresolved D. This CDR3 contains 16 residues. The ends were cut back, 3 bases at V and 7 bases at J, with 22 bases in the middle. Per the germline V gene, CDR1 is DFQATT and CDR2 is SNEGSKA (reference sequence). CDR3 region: CSASGPLTENLQPQHF. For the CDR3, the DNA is TGCAGTGCTAGTGGCCCACTTACGGAAAACCTACAGCCCCAGCATTTT.

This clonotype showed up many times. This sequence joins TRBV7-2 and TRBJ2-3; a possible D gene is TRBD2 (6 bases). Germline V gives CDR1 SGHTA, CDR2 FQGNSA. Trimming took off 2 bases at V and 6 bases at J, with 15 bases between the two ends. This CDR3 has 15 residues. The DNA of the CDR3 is TGTGCCAGCAGCTTAAGCGGGCCGACGGCGGATACGCAGTATTTT. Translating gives CASSLSGPTADTQYF.

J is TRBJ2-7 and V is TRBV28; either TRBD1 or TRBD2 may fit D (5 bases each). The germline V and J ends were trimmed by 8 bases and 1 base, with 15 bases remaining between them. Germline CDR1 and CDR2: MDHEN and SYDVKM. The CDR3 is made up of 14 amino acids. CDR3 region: CASVGAGLSYEQYF. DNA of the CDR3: TGTGCCAGCGTAGGGGCGGGTTTGTCCTACGAGCAGTACTTC. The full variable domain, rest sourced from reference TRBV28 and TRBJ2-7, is DVKVTQSSRYLVKRTGEKVFLECVQDMDHENMFWYRQDPGLGLRLIYFSYDVKMKEKGDIPEGYSVSREKKERFSLILESASTNQTSMYLCASVGAGLSYEQYFGPGTRLTVT.

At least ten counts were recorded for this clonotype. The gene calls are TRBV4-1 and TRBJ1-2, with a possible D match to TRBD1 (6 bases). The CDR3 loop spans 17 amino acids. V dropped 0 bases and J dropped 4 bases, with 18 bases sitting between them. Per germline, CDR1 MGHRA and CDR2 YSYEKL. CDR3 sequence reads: CASSQDKWAGVPYGYTF. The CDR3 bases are TGCGCCAGCAGCCAAGATAAGTGGGCAGGGGTTCCCTATGGCTACACCTTC.

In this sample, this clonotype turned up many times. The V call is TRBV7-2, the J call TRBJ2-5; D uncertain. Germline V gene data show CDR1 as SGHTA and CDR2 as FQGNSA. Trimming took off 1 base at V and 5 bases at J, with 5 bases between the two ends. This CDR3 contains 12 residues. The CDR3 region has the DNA TGTGCCAGCAGCTTAGTCTCGGAGACCCAGTACTTC. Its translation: CASSLVSETQYF.

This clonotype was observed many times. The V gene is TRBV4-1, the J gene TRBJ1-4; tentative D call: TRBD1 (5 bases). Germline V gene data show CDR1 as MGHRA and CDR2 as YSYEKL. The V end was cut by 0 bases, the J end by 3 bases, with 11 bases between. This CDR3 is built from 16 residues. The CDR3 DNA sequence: TGCGCCAGCAGCCAAGATATGACAGCACCTAATGAAAAACTGTTTTTT. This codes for CASSQDMTAPNEKLFF.

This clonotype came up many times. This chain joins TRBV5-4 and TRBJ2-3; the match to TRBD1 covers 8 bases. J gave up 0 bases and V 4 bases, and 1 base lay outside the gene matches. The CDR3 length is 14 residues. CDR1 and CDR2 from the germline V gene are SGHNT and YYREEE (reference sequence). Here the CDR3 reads CASSGTGSTDTQYF. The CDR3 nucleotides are TGTGCCAGCAGCGGGACAGGAAGCACAGATACGCAGTATTTT.

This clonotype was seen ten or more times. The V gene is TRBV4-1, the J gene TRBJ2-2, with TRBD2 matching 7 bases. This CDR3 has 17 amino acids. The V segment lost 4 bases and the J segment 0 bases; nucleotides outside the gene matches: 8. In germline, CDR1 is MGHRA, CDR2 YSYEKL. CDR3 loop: CASSRGGLTANTGELFF. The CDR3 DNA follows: TGCGCCAGCAGCCGGGGGGGACTGACCGCGAACACCGGGGAGCTGTTTTTT.

The DNA of the CDR3 is TGCAGCGTTGACAGGGGGACCTACAATGAGCAGTTCTTC. Translation gives CSVDRGTYNEQFF. The V and J genes are TRBV29-1 and TRBJ2-1; 7 nucleotides agree with TRBD1. The germline CDR1 and CDR2 sequences are SQVTM and ANQGSEA. The CDR3 sequence is 13 residues long. V shed 3 bases, J shed 2 bases, and the junction held 1 base outside the gene matches.

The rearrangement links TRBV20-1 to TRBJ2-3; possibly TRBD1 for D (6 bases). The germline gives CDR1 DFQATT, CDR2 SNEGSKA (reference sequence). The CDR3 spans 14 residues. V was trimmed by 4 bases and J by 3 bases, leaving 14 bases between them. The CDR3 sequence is CSAIQGVGTDTQYF. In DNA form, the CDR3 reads TGCAGTGCTATACAGGGCGTAGGAACAGATACGCAGTATTTT.

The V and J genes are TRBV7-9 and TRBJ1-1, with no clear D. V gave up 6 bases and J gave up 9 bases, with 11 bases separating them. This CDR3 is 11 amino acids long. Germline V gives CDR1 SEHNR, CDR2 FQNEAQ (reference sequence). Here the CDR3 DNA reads TGTGCCAGCAGTCCAACGATAAAAGCTTTCTTT. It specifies CASSPTIKAFF.

Here the CDR3 DNA reads TGCAGTGCAACGGATCGAGTCTACACTGAAGCTTTCTTT. Its protein product is CSATDRVYTEAFF. The gene calls are TRBV20-1 and TRBJ1-1; no definite D call. The length of the CDR3 is 13 residues. Deletions cut 6 bases from V and 3 bases from J, with 14 bases between. Germline V gene lookup returns CDR1 DFQATT and CDR2 SNEGSKA (reference sequence).

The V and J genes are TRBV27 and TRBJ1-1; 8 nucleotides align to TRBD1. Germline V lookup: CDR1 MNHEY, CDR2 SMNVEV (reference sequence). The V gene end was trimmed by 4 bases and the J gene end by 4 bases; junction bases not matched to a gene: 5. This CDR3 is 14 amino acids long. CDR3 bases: TGTGCCAGCAGTTCCCCAGACAGGGGCACTGAAGCTTTCTTT. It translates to CASSSPDRGTEAFF.

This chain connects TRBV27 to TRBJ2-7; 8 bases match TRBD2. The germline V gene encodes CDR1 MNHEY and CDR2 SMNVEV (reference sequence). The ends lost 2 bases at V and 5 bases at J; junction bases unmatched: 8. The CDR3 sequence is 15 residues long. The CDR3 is CASSLGTGGRDEQYF. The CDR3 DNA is TGTGCCAGCAGTTTAGGTACGGGGGGGCGGGACGAGCAGTACTTC.

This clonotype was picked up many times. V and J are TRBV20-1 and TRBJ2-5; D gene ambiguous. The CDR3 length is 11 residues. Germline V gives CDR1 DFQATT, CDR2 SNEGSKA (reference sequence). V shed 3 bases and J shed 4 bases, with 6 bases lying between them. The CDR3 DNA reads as TGCAGTGCTAGTCTGGGAGAGACCCAGTACTTC. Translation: CSASLGETQYF.

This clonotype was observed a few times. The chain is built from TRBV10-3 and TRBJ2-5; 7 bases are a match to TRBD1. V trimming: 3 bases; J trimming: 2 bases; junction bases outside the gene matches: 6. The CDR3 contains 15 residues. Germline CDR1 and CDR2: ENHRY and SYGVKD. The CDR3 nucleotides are TGTGCCATCAGTGACCCTGGGACAGCTCAAGAGACCCAGTACTTC. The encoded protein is CAISDPGTAQETQYF.

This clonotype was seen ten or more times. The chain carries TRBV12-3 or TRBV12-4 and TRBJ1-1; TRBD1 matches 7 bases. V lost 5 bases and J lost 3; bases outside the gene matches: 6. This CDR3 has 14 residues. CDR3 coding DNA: TGTGCCAGCAGTCAACAGGGGAAGGACACTGAAGCTTTCTTT. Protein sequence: CASSQQGKDTEAFF.

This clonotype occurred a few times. The CDR3 DNA sequence: TGCAGCGTTGAAGGCTGGACCGTTAGCACAGATACGCAGTATTTT. It codes for CSVEGWTVSTDTQYF. The chain links TRBV29-1 to TRBJ2-3; D gene unclear. The ends were cut back, 1 base at V and 0 bases at J, with 11 bases in the middle. Germline CDR1 is SQVTM and CDR2 is ANQGSEA. The CDR3 extends over 15 amino acids.

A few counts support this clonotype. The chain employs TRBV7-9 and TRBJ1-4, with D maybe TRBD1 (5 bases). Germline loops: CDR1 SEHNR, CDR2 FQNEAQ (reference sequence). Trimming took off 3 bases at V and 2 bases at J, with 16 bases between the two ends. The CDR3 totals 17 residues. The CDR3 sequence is CASSFQGLSATNEKLFF. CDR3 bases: TGTGCCAGCAGCTTTCAGGGTCTCTCCGCGACTAATGAAAAACTGTTTTTT.

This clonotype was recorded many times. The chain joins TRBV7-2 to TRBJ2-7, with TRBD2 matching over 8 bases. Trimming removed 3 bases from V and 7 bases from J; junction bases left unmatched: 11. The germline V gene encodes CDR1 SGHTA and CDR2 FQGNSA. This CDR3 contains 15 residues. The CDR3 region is CASSFRGGLAREQYF. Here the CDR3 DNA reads TGTGCCAGCAGCTTTCGGGGGGGGCTCGCGAGGGAGCAGTACTTC.

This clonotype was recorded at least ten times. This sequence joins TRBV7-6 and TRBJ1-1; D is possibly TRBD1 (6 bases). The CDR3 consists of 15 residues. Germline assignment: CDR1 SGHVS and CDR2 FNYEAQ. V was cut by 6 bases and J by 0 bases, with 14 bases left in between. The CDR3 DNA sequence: TGTGCCAGCAGTCCCCAAACAGGGATGAACACTGAAGCTTTCTTT. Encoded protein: CASSPQTGMNTEAFF.